The present T cell receptor (beta chain) was sequenced within a study of shared clonotypes between healthy human individuals. At the level of the study: CD4 naive and memory got three plates each, CD8 naive two, CD8 memory one.

Germline V gene sequence: CDR1 MGHRA, CDR2 YSYEKL. The CDR3 covers 16 residues. The V gene end was trimmed by 4 bases and the J gene end by 1 base; junction bases not matched to a gene: 5. With regard to this clone: Antigen unknown.

Points from the study as a whole: Clonotype sharing levels among donors were expected to vary with sequencing depth.

Replicate PCRs run on sorted subsets employed 200 ng DNA, 30,000 to 35,000 T cell genomes. Sequencing was performed with immunoSEQ multiplex PCR; in TCRdb, only in-frame clones are kept and a portion is missing. The sample contains 2 million to 2.5 million clones, 90% to 95% of which appear only once. Material: naive CD4+ T cells from PBMCs. As to subset: CD45RA+ positively selected. This sequence originates from a man aged 18-30 years in good health. Some clones in this sample may be carry-over from other donors' samples. This chain joins TRBV4-1 and TRBJ1-2, with 11 nucleotides matching TRBD1. CDR3 region: CASSPTGTGGNYGYTF. DNA of the CDR3: TGCGCCAGCAGCCCTACCGGGACAGGGGGTAACTATGGCTACACCTTC.